Each of the 12 T cell receptor beta chains below was sequenced from the same sample in a study of blood T cell repertoires in COVID-19. Sequencing used immunoSEQ multiplex PCR; TCRdb keeps in-frame clones, though not all of them. The sample consists of roughly 110,000 clones, about 85% of them appearing once. Sequences were obtained from peripheral blood. The receptor set was obtained from a human donor in a cohort sampled during active COVID-19.

This clone was seen only a few times. The V gene is TRBV7-9, the J gene TRBJ1-5; 10 bases are shared with TRBD1. The CDR3 has 15 amino acids. V lost 6 bases to trimming and J lost 7 bases; unmatched junction nucleotides: 9. Germline CDR1 reads SEHNR; CDR2 reads FQNEAQ (reference sequence). The CDR3 region has the DNA TGTGCCAGCAGGGCCGGGACAGGGGTTGTCCAGCCCCAGCATTTT. Residues: CASRAGTGVVQPQHF.

This chain links TRBV19 with TRBJ1-4, with D possibly TRBD1 on 6 matching bases. CDR3 length: 17 amino acids. Germline CDR1 reads LNHDA; CDR2 reads SQIVND (reference sequence). The V and J ends lost 7 bases and 2 bases respectively, with 20 bases between them. The CDR3, as DNA: TGTGCCAGTATTGAGGGCGGGGGCGCAAGGACTAATGAAAAACTGTTTTTT. Amino acid sequence: CASIEGGGARTNEKLFF.

The chain carries TRBV7-2 and TRBJ1-2; weak D call: TRBD1 (5 bases). The germline gives CDR1 SGHTA, CDR2 FQGNSA. The CDR3 has 12 amino acids. V was pared by 9 bases and J by 4 bases, with 12 bases between. This CDR3 reads CASTGEPYGYTF. CDR3 nucleotides: TGTGCCAGTACGGGGGAGCCCTATGGCTACACCTTC.

The chain couples TRBV6-6 to TRBJ1-2, with D perhaps matching TRBD1 (5 bases). V was shortened by 3 bases and J by 8 bases, with 13 bases between the two germline ends. Germline V gene lookup returns CDR1 MNHNY and CDR2 SVGAGI (reference sequence). The CDR3 is 13 amino acids. The CDR3 here is CASSYQGLGGYTF. The CDR3 DNA is TGTGCCAGCAGTTATCAGGGCCTGGGGGGCTACACCTTC.

The chain joins TRBV18 to TRBJ2-5; 8 nucleotides line up with TRBD1. Germline V gene lookup returns CDR1 KGHSH and CDR2 LQKENI. Unmatched junction bases numbered 10, after V lost 0 bases and J lost 1 base. CDR3 length equals 18 residues. CDR3 coding DNA: TGTGCCAGCTCACCACCGGTCCCTGACAGGGGAATCCAAGAGACCCAGTACTTC. Translation: CASSPPVPDRGIQETQYF.

This chain joins TRBV19 and TRBJ1-5; TRBD1 matches at 7 bases. The length of the CDR3 is 19 residues. Trimming at V came to 5 bases and at J to 0 bases, leaving 16 bases not matched to a gene. Germline loops: CDR1 LNHDA, CDR2 SQIVND (reference sequence). The CDR3 loop reads CASSGNRGSWEYSNQPQHF. The CDR3 DNA reads TGTGCCAGTAGTGGAAACAGGGGTTCATGGGAGTATAGCAATCAGCCCCAGCATTTT.

The chain couples TRBV2 to TRBJ1-5; D unresolved. This CDR3 is built from 16 residues. Between the trimmed V and J ends, which lost 7 bases and 1 base, there was a span of 17 bases. Germline V lookup: CDR1 SNHLY, CDR2 FYNNEI. The CDR3 DNA sequence: TGTGCCAGCACCCCTGAGAACCCTCGAAGCAATCAGCCCCAGCATTTT. This sequence encodes CASTPENPRSNQPQHF.

The V and J genes are TRBV7-3 and TRBJ2-7; D is perhaps TRBD2 (6 bases). This CDR3 is built from 14 residues. The germline CDR1 and CDR2 sequences are SGHTA and FQGTGA. Deletions cut 5 bases from V and 0 bases from J, with 11 bases between. The CDR3 loop reads CASSPGLHSYEQYF. For the CDR3, the DNA is TGTGCCAGCAGCCCGGGACTGCACTCCTACGAGCAGTACTTC.

This chain's CDR3 is CASSLRLGYNEQFF. CDR3 nucleotide sequence: TGTGCCAGCAGTTTAAGACTAGGGTACAATGAGCAGTTCTTC. This chain joins TRBV27 and TRBJ2-1; D is perhaps TRBD2 (6 bases). The CDR3 runs 14 residues. The ends were cut back, 2 bases at V and 4 bases at J, with 9 bases in the middle. The germline V gene has CDR1 MNHEY and CDR2 SMNVEV (reference sequence).

The chain links TRBV9 to TRBJ2-1; TRBD2 matches at 12 bases. Germline assignment: CDR1 SGDLS and CDR2 YYNGEE. The CDR3 totals 18 residues. The V gene end was trimmed by 1 base and the J gene end by 2 bases; junction bases not matched to a gene: 7. Here the CDR3 reads CASSVPLAGGPAYNEQFF. The CDR3 DNA sequence: TGTGCCAGCAGCGTACCCCTAGCGGGGGGGCCCGCCTACAATGAGCAGTTCTTC.

V is TRBV15 and J is TRBJ2-2, with D unclear. Between the trimmed V and J ends, which lost 1 base and 4 bases, there was a span of 10 bases. The germline gives CDR1 LNHNV, CDR2 YYDKDF (reference sequence). The CDR3 is made up of 15 amino acids. DNA of the CDR3: TGTGCCACCAGCAGAGTGCAGTTGCCCACCGGGGAGCTGTTTTTT. Protein product: CATSRVQLPTGELFF.

This sequence joins TRBV2 and TRBJ2-3, with 7 nucleotides matching TRBD1. Per germline, CDR1 SNHLY and CDR2 FYNNEI. This CDR3 spans 15 amino acids. The V segment lost 6 bases and the J segment 6 bases; nucleotides outside the gene matches: 12. This CDR3 reads CASSSGQLDRDTQYF. The CDR3 DNA reads as TGTGCCAGCAGCTCGGGACAGTTGGACCGGGATACGCAGTATTTT. Drawing the rest from reference TRBV2 and TRBJ2-3, the complete variable domain is EPEVTQTPSHQVTQMGQEVILRCVPISNHLYFYWYRQILGQKVEFLVSFYNNEISEKSEIFDDQFSVERPDGSNFTLKIRSTKLEDSAMYFCASSSGQLDRDTQYFGPGTRLTVL.